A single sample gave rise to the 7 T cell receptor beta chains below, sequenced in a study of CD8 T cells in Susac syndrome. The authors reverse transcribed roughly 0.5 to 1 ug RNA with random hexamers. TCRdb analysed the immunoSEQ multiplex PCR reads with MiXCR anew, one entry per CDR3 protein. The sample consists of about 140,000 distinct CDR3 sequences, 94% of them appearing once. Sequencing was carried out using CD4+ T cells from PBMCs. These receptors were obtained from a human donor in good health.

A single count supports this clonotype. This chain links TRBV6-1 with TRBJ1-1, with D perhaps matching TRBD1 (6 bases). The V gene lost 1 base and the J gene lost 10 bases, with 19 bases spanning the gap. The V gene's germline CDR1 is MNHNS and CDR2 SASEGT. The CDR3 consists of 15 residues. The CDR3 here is CASSEVWGLRGLAFF. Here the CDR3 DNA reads TGTGCCAGCAGTGAAGTTTGGGGGCTCCGTGGATTAGCTTTCTTT.

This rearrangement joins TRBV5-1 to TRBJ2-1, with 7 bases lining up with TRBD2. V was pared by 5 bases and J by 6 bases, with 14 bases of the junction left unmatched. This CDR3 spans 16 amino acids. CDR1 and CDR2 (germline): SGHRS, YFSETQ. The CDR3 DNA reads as TGCGCCAGCAGACCGCCAGGGCGGGAGAGGAGCAATGAGCAGTTCTTC. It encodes CASRPPGRERSNEQFF.

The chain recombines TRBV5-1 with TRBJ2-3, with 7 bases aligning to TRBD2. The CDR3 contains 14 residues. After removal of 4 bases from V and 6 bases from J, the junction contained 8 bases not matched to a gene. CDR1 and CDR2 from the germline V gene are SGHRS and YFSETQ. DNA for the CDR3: TGCGCCAGCAGCAATGGACTAGACACGGATACGCAGTATTTT. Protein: CASSNGLDTDTQYF.

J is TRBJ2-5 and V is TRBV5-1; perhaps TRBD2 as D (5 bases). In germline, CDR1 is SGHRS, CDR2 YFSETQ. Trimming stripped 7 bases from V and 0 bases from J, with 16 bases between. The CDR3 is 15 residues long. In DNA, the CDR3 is TGCGCCAGCCTATACCGGGGAAACGACCAAGAGACCCAGTACTTC. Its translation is CASLYRGNDQETQYF.

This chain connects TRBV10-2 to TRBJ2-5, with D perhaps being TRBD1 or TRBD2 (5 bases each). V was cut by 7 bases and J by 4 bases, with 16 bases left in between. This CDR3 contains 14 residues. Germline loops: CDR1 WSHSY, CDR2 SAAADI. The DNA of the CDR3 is TGCGCCAGCAAACGGGGACCAGACCGAGAGACCCAGTACTTC. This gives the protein CASKRGPDRETQYF.

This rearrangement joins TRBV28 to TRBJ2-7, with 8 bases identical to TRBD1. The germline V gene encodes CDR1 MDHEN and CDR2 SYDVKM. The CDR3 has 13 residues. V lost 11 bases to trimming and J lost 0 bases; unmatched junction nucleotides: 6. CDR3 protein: CAGQGSPSYEQYF. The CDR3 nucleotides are TGTGCCGGACAGGGATCCCCCTCCTACGAGCAGTACTTC.

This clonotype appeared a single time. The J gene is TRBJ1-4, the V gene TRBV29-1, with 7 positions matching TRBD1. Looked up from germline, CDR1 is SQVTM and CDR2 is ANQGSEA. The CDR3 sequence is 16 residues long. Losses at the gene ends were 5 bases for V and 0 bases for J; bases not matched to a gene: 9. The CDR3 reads CSVSGGQDATNEKLFF. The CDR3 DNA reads TGCAGCGTTTCCGGCGGACAGGATGCAACTAATGAAAAACTGTTTTTT.